This T cell receptor beta chain was obtained from a study of monozygotic twins with inflammatory bowel disease. TCRdb processed the 5' RACE reads again and assigns one entry to each CDR3 protein, with no DNA. In all, the sample yields 350,000 to 500,000 distinct CDR3 sequences. The V gene's germline CDR1 is SGHRS and CDR2 YFSETQ. CDR3 length: 15 residues. Whole-blood total RNA was extracted without T cell sorting. Sequences were obtained from blood. The chain combines TRBV5-1 with TRBJ2-3; TCRdb proposes TRBD1, but this gene call is untestable without DNA. This sequence originates from a human donor with ulcerative colitis or Crohn's disease, or a healthy co-twin of an affected twin (not recorded which). CDR3 loop: CASSLRGQFTDTQYF.